This T cell receptor beta chain was sequenced during a study of T cell repertoires in cytomegalovirus infection. Overall study context: The authors used CMV epitopes that were HLA-C-restricted (recently identified) and HLA-B-restricted (well studied). Public TCR beta signatures provided an indication of both CMV infection and a matching HLA type. Study-level findings and limits: The ex vivo response was dominated by HLA-C-restricted CMV-specific TCR beta clonotypes. Of the TCR beta families, the public ones yielded a cumulative frequency that identified carriers of CMV plus the relevant HLA.

Details on this clonotype: Its target is unknown.

This CDR3 spans 12 amino acids. Per germline, CDR1 SGHTA and CDR2 FQGNSA. V was shortened by 9 bases and J by 4 bases, with 11 bases between the two germline ends. TCRdb fed the reads into MiXCR, producing one record per CDR3 protein. The sample has some 920,000 distinct CDR3 sequences, around 32% seen once. This material consisted of cultured CD8+ T cells from PBMCs, taken from culture after CMV antigen stimulation. This TCR came from a human donor in good health (CMV status not recorded). Some clones in this sample may be carry-over from other donors' samples. The rearrangement joins TRBV7-2 to TRBJ2-3, with D unresolved. The CDR3 region has the DNA TGTGCCAGTCCCCCCATTGCAGATACGCAGTATTTT. Its translation: CASPPIADTQYF.